This T cell receptor beta chain was captured in a study of blood T cells in healthy people across ages. Looked up from germline, CDR1 is MDHEN and CDR2 is SYDVKM. The CDR3 extends over 15 amino acids. The V end lost 4 bases, the J end lost 4 bases, and 17 bases lay between the germline ends. Samples had at least 7 million PBMCs isolated from them. There are many counts of this clonotype. Using a J-beta primer mix together with a sample-barcoded 5' primer, a second PCR was run for roughly 7 to 11 cycles. TCRdb fed the 5' RACE reads into MiXCR, producing one record per CDR3 protein. The table records approximately 960,000 distinct CDR3 sequences, roughly 28% of them present only once. These data were also reused for a study on T cells of mothers and their children.

The sequence was obtained from a woman aged 35 to 49 in good health. Sequenced sample: blood. The chain uses TRBV28 and TRBJ2-7; a weak D match, TRBD1 (5 bases). The CDR3 DNA reads TGTGCCAGCAGTTCCTCGACAGCGAGTGCATACGAGCAGTACTTC. This translates into CASSSSTASAYEQYF.